Each of the 19 T cell receptor beta chains below was sequenced from the same sample in a study of radiotherapy plus CTLA-4 blockade in lung cancer. This table comes from immunoSEQ multiplex PCR, and its TCRdb copy is limited to in-frame clones, with some not included. Among some 37,000 clones listed, 72% were seen once. The sample was peripheral blood, taken from a patient treated with radiotherapy plus ipilimumab. These receptor sequences come from a human donor with non-small cell lung cancer who had stable disease on radiotherapy plus ipilimumab.

This clone was seen a handful of times. The chain couples TRBV6-1 to TRBJ1-5, with D possibly matching TRBD1 (6 bases). Germline V gene lookup returns CDR1 MNHNS and CDR2 SASEGT. The length of the CDR3 is 12 residues. V lost 6 bases to trimming and J lost 6 bases, with 9 bases between them. This CDR3 is CASRDSFQPQHF. In nucleotides, the CDR3 is TGTGCCAGCAGGGACAGCTTTCAGCCCCAGCATTTT.

The chain recombines TRBV29-1 with TRBJ2-1; tentatively, D is TRBD1 (5 bases). Per the germline V gene, CDR1 is SQVTM and CDR2 is ANQGSEA. Trimming took 2 bases from V and 0 from J, leaving 14 bases between them. The CDR3 covers 16 residues. In DNA, the CDR3 is TGCAGCGTTGAATCCCCCCGACAGAGCTCCTACAATGAGCAGTTCTTC. Translation: CSVESPRQSSYNEQFF.

By share, this clone counts as medium-sized. The gene calls are TRBV29-1 and TRBJ1-2; possibly TRBD1 for D (6 bases). The CDR3 length is 13 residues. Germline V gene lookup returns CDR1 SQVTM and CDR2 ANQGSEA. V lost 4 bases and J lost 2, with 11 bases in between. The CDR3 reads CSVATGVNYGYTF. In DNA, the CDR3 is TGCAGCGTTGCGACAGGAGTGAACTATGGCTACACCTTC.

This clone was detected ten times or more. The rearrangement links TRBV7-9 to TRBJ1-2; D possibly corresponds to TRBD1 (6 bases). Germline CDR1 and CDR2: SEHNR and FQNEAQ (reference sequence). V shed 3 bases and J shed 2 bases, with 19 bases lying between them. The CDR3 has 17 amino acids. The CDR3 bases are TGTGCCAGCAGCTTGTCCCGGGACACGAACCCCAACTATGGCTACACCTTC. It translates to CASSLSRDTNPNYGYTF.

This clone was seen a single time. This chain uses TRBV7-2 with TRBJ2-7; tentatively, D is TRBD1 (8 bases). The CDR3 consists of 14 residues. Germline CDR1 SGHTA, CDR2 FQGNSA. V gave up 5 bases and J gave up 2 bases, with 13 bases separating them. The CDR3 sequence: CASSPQGGPYEQYF. In DNA form, the CDR3 reads TGTGCCAGCAGCCCACAGGGGGGGCCCTACGAGCAGTACTTC. The whole variable domain, filled in from reference TRBV7-2 and TRBJ2-7, reads GAGVSQSPSNKVTEKGKDVELRCDPISGHTALYWYRQSLGQGLEFLIYFQGNSAPDKSGLPSDRFSAERTGGSVSTLTIQRTQQEDSAVYLCASSPQGGPYEQYFGPGTRLTVT.

The chain employs TRBV19 and TRBJ1-1; D is possibly TRBD1 (6 bases). The V gene lost 3 bases and the J gene lost 4 bases, with 18 bases spanning the gap. The CDR3 spans 16 residues. The V gene's germline CDR1 is LNHDA and CDR2 SQIVND (reference sequence). The CDR3 spells CASSIPTPGAVTEAFF. The CDR3, as DNA: TGTGCCAGTAGTATCCCCACCCCAGGGGCTGTCACTGAAGCTTTCTTT. Filled out from reference TRBV19 and TRBJ1-1, the complete variable domain reads DGGITQSPKYLFRKEGQNVTLSCEQNLNHDAMYWYRQDPGQGLRLIYYSQIVNDFQKGDIAEGYSVSREKKESFPLTVTSAQKNPTAFYLCASSIPTPGAVTEAFFGQGTRLTVV.

This chain connects TRBV7-9 to TRBJ1-5; tentative D call: TRBD1 (5 bases). V lost 3 bases and J lost 11, with 11 bases in between. Germline CDR1 is SEHNR and CDR2 is FQNEAQ (reference sequence). CDR3 size: 12 residues. CDR3 nucleotides: TGTGCCAGCAGCTTCTGGGGGGGAGCCCAGCATTTT. Its translation is CASSFWGGAQHF.

The chain joins TRBV2 to TRBJ2-4; perhaps TRBD2 as D (5 bases). Deletions cut 6 bases from V and 2 bases from J, with 11 bases between. The CDR3 spans 14 residues. CDR1 is SNHLY and CDR2 is FYNNEI in the germline V gene. CDR3 nucleotides: TGTGCCAGCAGGGGAGAAGGGACCAAAAACATTCAGTACTTC. Translation: CASRGEGTKNIQYF.

This rearrangement joins TRBV14 to TRBJ1-2; D is perhaps TRBD1 (5 bases). Trimming removed 4 bases from V and 8 bases from J, with 20 bases in between. Germline loops: CDR1 SGHDN, CDR2 FVKESK. The CDR3 has 15 residues. CDR3 region: CASSRHPGEPKGYTF. The CDR3 region has the DNA TGTGCCAGCAGCCGCCACCCGGGGGAGCCGAAAGGCTACACCTTC.

This clone was detected ten times or more. Other DNA sequences within the sample encode an identical CDR3. The V and J genes are TRBV2 and TRBJ1-1, with D hard to call. V lost 6 bases to trimming and J lost 1 base, with 9 bases between them. CDR1 SNHLY and CDR2 FYNNEI come from the germline V gene. The CDR3 has 13 amino acids. CDR3 in amino acids: CASRARQNTEAFF. DNA of the CDR3: TGTGCCAGCAGAGCAAGACAGAACACTGAAGCTTTCTTT.

V and J are TRBV7-9 and TRBJ2-3, with a possible D match to TRBD2 (6 bases). The V gene lost 3 bases and the J gene lost 4 bases, with 14 bases spanning the gap. The germline gives CDR1 SEHNR, CDR2 FQNEAQ (reference sequence). The CDR3 totals 15 residues. The CDR3 DNA sequence: TGTGCCAGCAGCTTCCCTTCAACGGGGGCAGATACGCAGTATTTT. The encoded protein is CASSFPSTGADTQYF.

This chain links TRBV6-6 with TRBJ2-7; D is ambiguous. The CDR3 loop spans 15 amino acids. The germline V gene has CDR1 MNHNY and CDR2 SVGAGI (reference sequence). The V end lost 2 bases, the J end lost 2 bases, and 13 bases lay between the germline ends. The CDR3 loop is CASSYRAEDPYEQYF. CDR3 nucleotides: TGTGCCAGCAGTTACCGAGCTGAGGATCCCTACGAGCAGTACTTC.

J is TRBJ2-7 and V is TRBV27, with 8 bases lining up with TRBD1. Germline CDR1 MNHEY, CDR2 SMNVEV (reference sequence). The J segment lost 11 bases and the V segment lost 5 bases, leaving 11 bases of the junction unmatched. The CDR3 contains 13 residues. The CDR3 region is CASSKGQGAMKYF. DNA of the CDR3: TGTGCCAGCAGTAAGGGTCAGGGGGCGATGAAGTACTTC.

The V gene is TRBV19, the J gene TRBJ1-6; D might be TRBD1 (6 bases). CDR1 LNHDA and CDR2 SQIVND come from the germline V gene (reference sequence). V lost 3 bases to trimming and J lost 7 bases, with 13 bases between them. CDR3 length: 15 amino acids. In DNA form, the CDR3 reads TGTGCCAGTAGTATCAACAGGGAGAAGAATTCACCCCTCCACTTT. This sequence encodes CASSINREKNSPLHF. The variable domain in full, with the rest retrieved from reference TRBV19 and TRBJ1-6, is DGGITQSPKYLFRKEGQNVTLSCEQNLNHDAMYWYRQDPGQGLRLIYYSQIVNDFQKGDIAEGYSVSREKKESFPLTVTSAQKNPTAFYLCASSINREKNSPLHFGNGTRLTVT.

As concerns this clone: One end of the junction fails to match germline, which may point to a read error. Distinct nucleotide sequences in the sample also encode this CDR3. This chain joins TRBV7-6 and TRBJ1-1; the D gene is possibly TRBD1 (6 bases). This CDR3 is built from 14 residues. The germline gives CDR1 SGHVS, CDR2 FNYEAQ. CDR3 DNA: TGTGCCAGCAGCTTAAGCAGGGGAAACACTGAAGCCTTCTTT. Its translation: CASSLSRGNTEAFF.

V and J are TRBV6-1 and TRBJ2-7, with a possible D match to TRBD2 (6 bases). Germline-derived CDR1 and CDR2 are MNHNS and SASEGT. V lost 7 bases and J 2 bases, leaving 18 bases between the germline ends. CDR3 length equals 15 residues. CDR3 DNA sequence: TGTGCCAGCACCGAACCGGGGGTCCCACCCTACGAGCAGTACTTC. This gives the protein CASTEPGVPPYEQYF.

CDR3 sequence: CASSLAAGGEAYEQYF. CDR3 DNA sequence: TGTGCCAGCAGCTTAGCGGCAGGGGGCGAGGCCTACGAGCAGTACTTC. V gene TRBV7-2 combines with J gene TRBJ2-7, with 8 bases lining up with TRBD1. The germline V gene encodes CDR1 SGHTA and CDR2 FQGNSA. Trimming at V came to 0 bases and at J to 2 bases, leaving 6 bases not matched to a gene. This CDR3 has 16 residues.

The chain recombines TRBV6-6 with TRBJ2-2; D gene ambiguous. From germline, CDR1 is MNHNY and CDR2 SVGAGI (reference sequence). The length of the CDR3 is 12 residues. The V end lost 4 bases, the J end lost 4 bases, and 4 bases lay between the germline ends. CDR3 DNA: TGTGCCAGCAGTTTCGGCACCGGGGAGCTGTTTTTT. It encodes CASSFGTGELFF.

The rearrangement uses TRBV6-6 and TRBJ1-1; 8 bases are a match to TRBD1. Germline CDR1 MNHNY, CDR2 SVGAGI (reference sequence). With V trimmed by 6 bases and J by 8 bases, 14 bases remained unmatched. CDR3 length: 15 amino acids. CDR3 bases: TGTGCCAGCAGGGGAGAAGACAGGGGAGGTTCGGAAGCTTTCTTT. This codes for CASRGEDRGGSEAFF.